Following are 15 T cell receptor beta chains from one sample sequenced in a study of OX40 agonist ivuxolimab in advanced cancers. Produced via immunoSEQ multiplex PCR; TCRdb's table is partial and in-frame only. There are around 67,000 clones in the sample; approximately 84% occur only once, and approximately 7.9% lies in the top ten. The input for sequencing was CD4+ or CD8+ T cells sorted from blood, taken in a trial of the OX40 agonist ivuxolimab. All receptors derive from an adult with an advanced solid tumor such as melanoma, head and neck, liver or kidney cancer.

The chain uses TRBV29-1 and TRBJ1-4, with 9 bases identical to TRBD1. Germline values: CDR1 SQVTM, CDR2 ANQGSEA. This CDR3 has 13 residues. Losses at the gene ends were 7 bases for V and 8 bases for J; bases not matched to a gene: 8. The CDR3 DNA is TGCAGCGCTGGGACAGGGTTTAACGAAAAACTGTTTTTT. It specifies CSAGTGFNEKLFF.

The chain is built from TRBV7-2 and TRBJ2-5; 9 nucleotides agree with TRBD2. Losses at the gene ends were 5 bases for V and 11 bases for J; bases not matched to a gene: 6. CDR1 and CDR2 (germline): SGHTA, FQGNSA. The CDR3 loop spans 12 amino acids. Here the CDR3 reads CASSPQREEQYF. CDR3 bases: TGTGCCAGCAGCCCCCAGCGGGAGGAGCAGTACTTC.

The gene calls are TRBV5-4 and TRBJ2-1, with 13 bases identical to TRBD2. The CDR3 consists of 16 residues. V was clipped by 4 bases and J by 4 bases; unmatched bases: 5. CDR1 and CDR2 (germline): SGHNT, YYREEE (reference sequence). The CDR3 sequence is CASSPGTSGIYNEQFF. The DNA for the CDR3 is TGTGCCAGCAGCCCAGGGACTAGCGGGATATACAATGAGCAGTTCTTC.

The J gene is TRBJ1-1, the V gene TRBV27; D uncertain. Trimming pared 3 bases from V and 1 base from J, leaving 6 bases between. CDR1 MNHEY and CDR2 SMNVEV come from the germline V gene (reference sequence). The CDR3 consists of 13 residues. The CDR3 is CASSLFGNTEAFF. As DNA, the CDR3 is TGTGCCAGCAGTTTGTTTGGGAACACTGAAGCTTTCTTT.

The chain is built from TRBV4-3 and TRBJ2-6; D gene ambiguous. The CDR3 sequence is 15 residues long. The germline CDR1 and CDR2 sequences are LGHNA and YSLEER. Trimming removed 1 base at V and 6 bases at J, with 10 bases between. Here the CDR3 DNA reads TGCGCCAGCAGCCAAGGCATTCGTCCGGCCAACGTCCTGACTTTC. Translating it yields CASSQGIRPANVLTF.

The chain is built from TRBV6-5 and TRBJ1-1; D not certain. V lost 6 bases and J 0 bases, leaving 11 bases between the germline ends. From germline, CDR1 is MNHEY and CDR2 SVGAGI. The CDR3 consists of 14 residues. The CDR3 is CASSPGPMNTEAFF. The CDR3, as DNA: TGTGCCAGCAGCCCCGGACCAATGAACACTGAAGCTTTCTTT.

The rearrangement joins TRBV11-2 to TRBJ2-5, with 8 bases fitting TRBD2. The end of the DNA aligns better with TRBJ2-7, so the J call may be wrong. CDR3 length equals 16 residues. Germline CDR1 SGHAT, CDR2 FQNNGV. CDR3 nucleotide sequence: TGTGCCAGCAGCGGAGGATCTGGGACTAGATCCTACGAGCAGTACTTC. Residues: CASSGGSGTRSYEQYF.

The V call is TRBV11-2, the J call TRBJ2-2, with 8 bases aligning to TRBD2. This CDR3 is 15 amino acids long. The J segment lost 6 bases and the V segment lost 6 bases, leaving 9 bases of the junction unmatched. CDR1 is SGHAT, CDR2 FQNNGV, per germline. CDR3 in amino acids: CASRTLAEGAGELFF. In DNA, the CDR3 is TGTGCCAGCAGAACACTAGCGGAGGGGGCCGGGGAGCTGTTTTTT.

This clone appeared a single time. V gene TRBV29-1 combines with J gene TRBJ2-3, with 10 bases fitting TRBD1. The CDR3 has 14 residues. CDR1 SQVTM and CDR2 ANQGSEA come from the germline V gene. Trimming at V came to 5 bases and at J to 5 bases, leaving 7 bases not matched to a gene. Here the CDR3 reads CSVMDRGFRDTQYF. CDR3 DNA: TGCAGCGTTATGGACAGGGGGTTCAGAGATACGCAGTATTTT.

The J gene is TRBJ2-7, the V gene TRBV11-2; D may be TRBD1 (5 bases). In germline, CDR1 is SGHAT, CDR2 FQNNGV. This CDR3 has 15 residues. The V end was cut by 2 bases, the J end by 1 base, with 12 bases between. The CDR3 loop reads CASSLSTGVSYEQYF. Here the CDR3 DNA reads TGTGCCAGCAGCTTAAGTACAGGTGTGTCCTACGAGCAGTACTTC.

The chain has TRBV4-3 and TRBJ1-2; 7 nucleotides agree with TRBD1. The CDR3 consists of 14 residues. Trimming cost V 8 bases and J 5 bases; bases outside gene matches: 11. Germline loops: CDR1 LGHNA, CDR2 YSLEER. The CDR3 loop is CASGSTGHGYGYTF. DNA of the CDR3: TGCGCCAGCGGATCGACAGGGCATGGATATGGCTACACCTTC.

This rearrangement joins TRBV5-1 to TRBJ1-1; D remains ambiguous. The CDR3 is 14 residues long. The germline V gene has CDR1 SGHRS and CDR2 YFSETQ. V gave up 0 bases and J gave up 6 bases, with 12 bases separating them. The CDR3 protein is CASSLAAGSPEAFF. For the CDR3, the DNA is TGCGCCAGCAGCTTGGCTGCGGGCAGCCCTGAAGCTTTCTTT.

The rearrangement links TRBV5-1 to TRBJ1-1, with 10 bases lining up with TRBD1. The CDR3 is 14 amino acids. From germline, CDR1 is SGHRS and CDR2 YFSETQ. J gave up 7 bases and V 2 bases, and 5 bases lay outside the gene matches. CDR3 sequence (DNA): TGCGCCAGCAGCTTACAGGGACAGGGGATTGAAGCTTTCTTT. Translating gives CASSLQGQGIEAFF.

Only one count was recorded for this clone. This chain joins TRBV6-6 and TRBJ2-1; D may be TRBD1 (6 bases). CDR1 MNHNY and CDR2 SVGAGI come from the germline V gene (reference sequence). The CDR3 runs to 14 residues. Trimming shortened V by 8 bases and J by 9 bases, and 20 bases separated the two germline ends. CDR3 sequence (DNA): TGTGCCAGCTCTCTCAGGGCAGGGACAAGTGAGCAGTTCTTC. Residues: CASSLRAGTSEQFF.

The chain combines TRBV28 with TRBJ2-1; possibly TRBD1 for D (5 bases). From germline, CDR1 is MDHEN and CDR2 SYDVKM. This CDR3 has 19 amino acids. V was trimmed by 5 bases and J by 4 bases, leaving 27 bases between them. The CDR3 nucleotides are TGTGCCAGCAGTCTCTCCCCGACCAAAAGGGGAATAACTTACAATGAGCAGTTCTTC. Translation: CASSLSPTKRGITYNEQFF.